Listed below are T cell receptor beta chains from one sample, sequenced in a study of shared clonotypes between healthy human individuals. Method: immunoSEQ multiplex PCR; TCRdb's copy keeps in-frame clones and lacks some. This table holds hundreds of thousands of clones, 90% to 96% found once. The sequencing input was naive CD4+ T cells sorted from blood. Receptors originate from a woman aged 25 to 39 in good health. Both conserved end residues are part of each CDR3. A D gene is named only where the DNA matches it firmly. Size tells how often a clone was seen (once, few, many) or the class of an expanded clone, and some rows leave it out.

j_gene | d_gene | abundance | v_gene | CDR3nt | CDR3aa
TRBJ2-7 | . | . | TRBV6-5 | TGTGCCAGCAGTTACTCGAGGGACCTCGCTTACGAGCAGTACTTC | CASSYSRDLAYEQYF
TRBJ2-7 | TRBD2 | . | TRBV7-8 | TGTGCCAGCAGCTTACAGCGGGAGTTTTACAAAGAGCAGTACTTC | CASSLQREFYKEQYF
TRBJ1-5 | TRBD1 | . | TRBV19 | TGTGCCAGTAAGGGGACAGCAAACAATCAGCCCCAGCATTTT | CASKGTANNQPQHF
TRBJ1-1 | . | . | TRBV2 | TGTGCCAGCAGTGGACAGAAGTTTACTGAAGCTTTCTTT | CASSGQKFTEAFF
TRBJ2-2 | . | . | TRBV18 | TGTGCCAGCTCAACGTACGTTAGGGAAAACACCGGGGAGCTGTTTTTT | CASSTYVRENTGELFF
TRBJ2-7 | . | . | TRBV27 | TGTGCCAGCAGTTCCCGACATGACTACGAGCAGTACTTC | CASSSRHDYEQYF
TRBJ2-7 | TRBD2 | . | TRBV28 | TGTGCCAGCAGTTTTTGGACTAGAGCCGAGCAGTACTTC | CASSFWTRAEQYF
TRBJ1-2 | TRBD1 | . | TRBV10-3 | TGTGCCATCAGTGAGAAGACAGGGTGGTATAACTACTATGGCTACACCTTC | CAISEKTGWYNYYGYTF
TRBJ2-1 | . | . | TRBV27 | TGTGCCAGCAACCCATTTTCGGGGAAGAGCTCCTACAATGAGCAGTTCTTC | CASNPFSGKSSYNEQFF
TRBJ2-1 | . | . | TRBV5-1 | TGCGCCAGCAGCCCCGGGGGGTCAGGGGGTGAGCAGTTCTTC | CASSPGGSGGEQFF
TRBJ2-5 | TRBD1 | . | TRBV15 | TGTGCCACCAGCAGAGAGCGGGACAGGGGGCCTGAGACCCAGTACTTC | CATSRERDRGPETQYF
TRBJ2-1 | TRBD2 | . | TRBV2 | TGTGCCAGCCTTATGGGACTAGCGGAATACAATGAGCAGTTCTTC | CASLMGLAEYNEQFF
TRBJ2-7 | . | . | TRBV27 | TGTGCCAGCAGTACCTTGGGGGGGACAGTAAAGACCTACGAGCAGTACTTC | CASSTLGGTVKTYEQYF
TRBJ2-5 | TRBD2 | . | TRBV28 | TGTGCCAGCAGTTTCTTGGGCGGGAGTGGCCAAGAGACCCAGTACTTC | CASSFLGGSGQETQYF
TRBJ2-7 | TRBD1 | . | TRBV6-5 | TGTGCCACACGGACAGGTCTTATCTCGCCCTACGAGCAGTACTTC | CATRTGLISPYEQYF
TRBJ1-1 | . | once | TRBV29-1 | TGCAGCGTTGATGACGGAGACACTGAAGCTTTCTTT | CSVDDGDTEAFF
TRBJ2-7 | TRBD1 | . | TRBV10-2 | TGCGCCAGCAGTCTTACCTGGGACAGATATACGGCGGAGCAGTACTTC | CASSLTWDRYTAEQYF
TRBJ2-1 | TRBD2 | once | TRBV5-1 | TGCGCCAGCAGCTTGGTGGCGACCTTAGCGGGAGGAGAGCAGTTCTTC | CASSLVATLAGGEQFF
TRBJ1-5 | TRBD1 | . | TRBV27 | TGTGCCAGCTCGGACAGGGACAATCAGCCCCAGCATTTT | CASSDRDNQPQHF
TRBJ2-1 | . | . | TRBV7-9 | TGTGCCAGCAGCCCTGCGGAACTAGTAAACAATGAGCAGTTCTTC | CASSPAELVNNEQFF
TRBJ2-1 | . | . | TRBV5-1 | TGCGCCAGCAGCGAGCGGGTACCGGAGCAGTTCTTC | CASSERVPEQFF
TRBJ1-4 | . | . | TRBV29-1 | TGCAGCGTTGATCAGGGAACCTCAGAACTGTTTTTT | CSVDQGTSELFF
TRBJ1-5 | . | once | TRBV6-1 | TGTGCCAGCAGTGCCCCACAGGCTTTGCGCAATCAGCCCCAGCATTTT | CASSAPQALRNQPQHF
TRBJ2-2 | TRBD2 | . | TRBV27 | TGTGCCAGCAGTTTCTTCCTAGGGCTAGCGGGAGTTACCGGGGAGCTGTTTTTT | CASSFFLGLAGVTGELFF
TRBJ2-7 | . | . | TRBV23-1 | TGCGCCAGCAGTCATCCTATGACAGAAAGCTACGAGCAGTACTTC | CASSHPMTESYEQYF
TRBJ1-1 | TRBD1 | once | TRBV25-1 | TGTGCCACCAAATCGGGACAGGGGTACACTGAAGCTTTCTTT | CATKSGQGYTEAFF
TRBJ2-5 | . | . | TRBV18 | TGTGCCAGCTCACCAACAGGACCCGGCGGGACCCAGTACTTC | CASSPTGPGGTQYF
TRBJ2-3 | . | . | TRBV4-1 | TGCGCCAGCAGCCAAGTAGGCAGGACAGTCGTTGATACGCAGTATTTT | CASSQVGRTVVDTQYF
TRBJ2-1 | TRBD2 | . | TRBV27 | TGTGCCAGCGGAGGGACTAGCGGTAAGCAGTTCTTC | CASGGTSGKQFF
TRBJ2-5 | . | . | TRBV15 | TGTGCCACCAGCAGAGGTTTGGTGTTTCTGGATGGGAGCGAAGAGACCCAGTACTTC | CATSRGLVFLDGSEETQYF
TRBJ2-7 | . | . | TRBV6-5 | TGTGCCAGCAGTTACTCGGGCAACCCCTTCTACGAGCAGTACTTC | CASSYSGNPFYEQYF
TRBJ2-5 | . | . | TRBV5-8 | TGTGCCAGCAGCTTGGTCTTGGGGGAGACCCAGTACTTC | CASSLVLGETQYF
TRBJ2-2 | . | . | TRBV9 | TGTGCCAGCAGCGTAGAACAGCTGAACACCGGGGAGCTGTTTTTT | CASSVEQLNTGELFF
TRBJ1-5 | . | . | TRBV28 | TGTGCCAGCAGTTTAATGGGACCCGGGGGGAATCAGCCCCAGCATTTT | CASSLMGPGGNQPQHF
TRBJ2-1 | TRBD1 | . | TRBV10-1 | TGCGCCAGCAGTGAAGGACAGGCGGGCCCCAATGAGCAGTTCTTC | CASSEGQAGPNEQFF
TRBJ1-1 | . | . | TRBV2 | TGTGCCAGCAGTGTGACGTGGAACACTGAAGCTTTCTTT | CASSVTWNTEAFF
TRBJ2-5 | TRBD1 | . | TRBV6-7 | TGTGCCAGCAGACCAGGGGGCCCAGAGACCCAGTACTTC | CASRPGGPETQYF
TRBJ2-7 | . | . | TRBV6-5 | TGTGCCAGCAGCCCAACTAGTTTCGAGCAGTACTTC | CASSPTSFEQYF
TRBJ1-4 | TRBD1 | once | TRBV28 | TGTGCCAGCAGTTCCCAGGGGGCGGGTAATGAAAAACTGTTTTTT | CASSSQGAGNEKLFF
TRBJ1-5 | TRBD1 | . | TRBV27 | TGTGCCAGCAGTCCCCGAACAGGGGCAAATCAGCCCCAGCATTTT | CASSPRTGANQPQHF